This T cell receptor (beta chain) was recovered during a study of molecular identifiers for immune sequencing clone quantification. The CDR3 covers 14 residues. V lost 2 bases, J lost 6 bases, and 14 bases lay in between. In germline, CDR1 is SGHDT, CDR2 YYEEEE. This clonotype was observed at least ten times. For bulk TCR libraries, previously described methods and listed TCR primers were used. From the PCR reads, TCRdb called clonotypes with MiXCR, one entry per CDR3 protein. The table lists nearly 650,000 distinct CDR3 sequences, about 25% of them singletons. The specimen was naive CD8+ T cells from blood, with Jurkat cell RNA spiked in. Subset in this sample: FACS-sorted CD8+CD4-CCR7+CD45RA+ naive T cells. This TCR was recovered from a human donor in good health. Some libraries in this study had Jurkat cell RNA spiked in. The V and J genes are TRBV5-6 and TRBJ1-1; possibly TRBD1 for D (6 bases). CDR3 sequence (DNA): TGTGCCAGCAGCTTTCAGGCAGGGGCCGCTGAAGCTTTCTTT. Translation gives CASSFQAGAAEAFF.